This T cell receptor (beta chain) was sequenced for a study of cytomegalovirus exposure and HLA in healthy donors. Only a few counts were recorded for this clone. Its antigen remains unknown. CDR1 SNHLY and CDR2 FYNNEI come from the germline V gene. V was cut by 8 bases and J by 3 bases, with 18 bases left in between. The CDR3 is made up of 15 amino acids. Researchers ran the PCR with 60 Vbeta and 13 Jbeta primers. Some clones are missing from TCRdb's copy, which holds only in-frame ones; the method was immunoSEQ multiplex PCR. The data hold around 130,000 clones, with roughly 84% observed a single time. Study results and limitations: Confirmation was obtained in vitro that a few CMV-associated chains are specific for CMV antigens.

V usage is TRBV2 and J usage is TRBJ2-3, with D possibly matching TRBD2 (7 bases). This TCR derives from a young woman in good health and CMV-seropositive. The sequencing input was PBMCs. The CDR3: CASSWAGAQTDTQYF. The CDR3 region has the DNA TGTGCCAGCTCTTGGGCGGGGGCCCAAACAGATACGCAGTATTTT.